A single sample is the source of the 20 T cell receptor beta chains below, sequenced in a study of cytomegalovirus exposure and HLA in healthy donors. With 60 Vbeta and 13 Jbeta primers, the PCR was carried out. Profiled with immunoSEQ multiplex PCR; TCRdb holds only in-frame clones, not every one. The sample has roughly 120,000 clones; about three quarters are singletons. What was sequenced was PBMCs. These receptors were obtained from a human donor in good health.

The sample holds a few counts of this clone. The chain employs TRBV5-5 and TRBJ2-7, with D unresolved. This CDR3 spans 12 amino acids. The germline V gene has CDR1 SGHKS and CDR2 YYEKEE (reference sequence). V was clipped by 4 bases and J by 2 bases, with 7 bases between them. CDR3 sequence (DNA): TGTGCCAGCAGCCACTCCCCCTACGAGCAGTACTTC. Encoded protein: CASSHSPYEQYF.

The rearrangement links TRBV19 to TRBJ1-2; TRBD1 aligns across 7 bases. The J segment lost 4 bases and the V segment lost 3 bases, leaving 8 bases of the junction unmatched. This CDR3 contains 15 residues. Per the germline V gene, CDR1 is LNHDA and CDR2 is SQIVND (reference sequence). Here the CDR3 DNA reads TGTGCCAGTAGTATGAGAGAAACAGGGGTCTATGGCTACACCTTC. Its protein is CASSMRETGVYGYTF.

The gene calls are TRBV27 and TRBJ2-7; TRBD1 matches 8 bases. The CDR3 has 18 residues. Germline values: CDR1 MNHEY, CDR2 SMNVEV (reference sequence). Trimming took 1 base from V and 1 from J; bases not matched to a gene: 12. The CDR3 nucleotides are TGTGCCAGCAGTTTATATCCCAGTCCAGGGGGCGCATCCTACGAGCAGTACTTC. Translation: CASSLYPSPGGASYEQYF.

The chain carries TRBV9 and TRBJ2-5, with D possibly being TRBD2 (6 bases). V gave up 3 bases and J gave up 3 bases, with 9 bases separating them. Germline CDR1 is SGDLS and CDR2 is YYNGEE. This CDR3 spans 13 amino acids. CDR3 in amino acids: CASSGSGEETQYF. CDR3 coding DNA: TGTGCCAGCAGCGGGTCGGGAGAAGAGACCCAGTACTTC.

This chain joins TRBV18 and TRBJ2-1; maybe TRBD2 (6 bases). The CDR3 is made up of 13 amino acids. Germline V lookup: CDR1 KGHSH, CDR2 LQKENI. The V end was cut by 6 bases, the J end by 7 bases, with 13 bases between. The CDR3 is CASSRNGGNEQFF. CDR3 coding DNA: TGTGCCAGCTCCCGAAATGGGGGGAATGAGCAGTTCTTC.

This clone was seen a few times. V and J are TRBV7-9 and TRBJ2-5; 9 positions agree with TRBD2. Germline V gene data show CDR1 as SEHNR and CDR2 as FQNEAQ (reference sequence). The CDR3 covers 13 residues. The V and J ends lost 3 bases and 5 bases, in that order; junction bases with no gene match: 1. CDR3 nucleotides: TGTGCCAGCAGCTTGAGCGGGGGGGAGACCCAGTACTTC. Protein sequence: CASSLSGGETQYF.

Only a few counts were recorded for this clone. The chain carries TRBV10-2 and TRBJ1-5; a possible D gene is TRBD1 (5 bases). V was clipped by 0 bases and J by 6 bases, with 9 bases between them. The CDR3 runs to 14 residues. From germline, CDR1 is WSHSY and CDR2 SAAADI. The CDR3 is CASSESLGAQPQHF. CDR3 sequence (DNA): TGCGCCAGCAGTGAGTCGCTAGGGGCTCAGCCCCAGCATTTT.

V usage is TRBV10-3 and J usage is TRBJ1-2; 8 bases line up with TRBD1. CDR1 is ENHRY, CDR2 SYGVKD, per germline. This CDR3 is built from 15 residues. V shed 8 bases and J 8 bases; nucleotides not matched to a gene: 16. This chain's CDR3 is CAISTGVIIGGGYTF. As DNA, the CDR3 is TGTGCCATCTCGACAGGGGTAATAATAGGAGGCGGCTACACCTTC.

V is TRBV9 and J is TRBJ2-2; 12 bases are shared with TRBD2. Germline V gives CDR1 SGDLS, CDR2 YYNGEE. The CDR3 spans 18 residues. V lost 6 bases, J lost 1 base, and 10 bases stayed unmatched. CDR3: CASTRLAGDLKNTGELFF. The CDR3 coding sequence is TGTGCCAGCACCCGACTAGCGGGGGACCTTAAGAACACCGGGGAGCTGTTTTTT. Full variable domain (rest looked up from reference TRBV9 and TRBJ2-2): DSGVTQTPKHLITATGQRVTLRCSPRSGDLSVYWYQQSLDQGLQFLIQYYNGEERAKGNILERFSAQQFPDLHSELNLSSLELGDSALYFCASTRLAGDLKNTGELFFGEGSRLTVL.

V usage is TRBV7-2 and J usage is TRBJ2-7, with 8 nucleotides matching TRBD2. The V and J ends lost 2 bases and 2 bases, in that order; junction bases with no gene match: 11. Germline CDR1 reads SGHTA; CDR2 reads FQGNSA. This CDR3 contains 17 residues. CDR3 residues: CASSLIGGAESAYEQYF. The CDR3, as DNA: TGTGCCAGCAGCTTAATCGGGGGGGCCGAATCCGCCTACGAGCAGTACTTC. Supplemented by reference TRBV7-2 and TRBJ2-7, the full variable domain reads GAGVSQSPSNKVTEKGKDVELRCDPISGHTALYWYRQSLGQGLEFLIYFQGNSAPDKSGLPSDRFSAERTGGSVSTLTIQRTQQEDSAVYLCASSLIGGAESAYEQYFGPGTRLTVT.

The V gene is TRBV11-3, the J gene TRBJ2-7; 8 bases are shared with TRBD1. CDR1 and CDR2 from the germline V gene are SGHNT and YENEEA. The CDR3 is made up of 17 amino acids. V lost 5 bases and J lost 4; bases outside the gene matches: 16. CDR3 DNA sequence: TGTGCCAGCAGCCCACATTCCGGGACAGGAGGACCTTACGAGCAGTACTTC. Residues: CASSPHSGTGGPYEQYF.

This clone was counted between two and nine times. This rearrangement joins TRBV7-9 to TRBJ1-4, with D uncertain. V dropped 0 bases and J dropped 8 bases, with 25 bases sitting between them. The germline gives CDR1 SEHNR, CDR2 FQNEAQ (reference sequence). The CDR3 loop spans 19 amino acids. In DNA, the CDR3 is TGTGCCAGCAGCTTAGCCGATGTTAGTGGGCCCCAATCCTCCGAAAAACTGTTTTTT. Translation gives CASSLADVSGPQSSEKLFF.

The chain has TRBV18 and TRBJ2-1, with 10 bases identical to TRBD1. The CDR3 runs 15 residues. Germline trimming cut 6 bases from V and 2 bases from J; bases unmatched to any gene: 4. In germline, CDR1 is KGHSH, CDR2 LQKENI. The CDR3 loop reads CASSPGQGPYNEQFF. CDR3 bases: TGTGCCAGCTCGCCGGGACAGGGGCCCTACAATGAGCAGTTCTTC.

The V and J genes are TRBV27 and TRBJ2-2, with 11 nucleotides matching TRBD1. Germline V gene data show CDR1 as MNHEY and CDR2 as SMNVEV (reference sequence). CDR3 length: 18 residues. With V trimmed by 5 bases and J by 5 bases, 13 bases remained unmatched. The CDR3 is CASSPGTGGIVITGELFF. CDR3 nucleotides: TGTGCCAGCAGTCCGGGGACAGGGGGAATAGTTATTACCGGGGAGCTGTTTTTT.

This clone was found once. This chain uses TRBV9 with TRBJ1-6; weak D call: TRBD1 (5 bases). This CDR3 spans 14 amino acids. The germline V gene has CDR1 SGDLS and CDR2 YYNGEE. V was pared by 1 base and J by 8 bases, with 10 bases between. The CDR3 region has the DNA TGTGCCAGCAGCGTAAGGGGTCCACATTCACCCCTCCACTTT. Translation gives CASSVRGPHSPLHF.

This clone was seen more than once but under ten times. The chain carries TRBV28 and TRBJ2-1, with a possible D match to TRBD2 (7 bases). The CDR3 is 16 residues long. In germline, CDR1 is MDHEN, CDR2 SYDVKM. Trimming took 3 bases from V and 5 from J, leaving 17 bases between them. CDR3 bases: TGTGCCAGCAGTTTGAGGGCGGCGGGGGCCCACAATGAGCAGTTCTTC. Translating it yields CASSLRAAGAHNEQFF.

The rearrangement uses TRBV7-9 and TRBJ2-1; 8 positions match TRBD1. There are 15 residues in the CDR3. Losses at the gene ends were 6 bases for V and 5 bases for J; bases not matched to a gene: 9. The germline CDR1 and CDR2 sequences are SEHNR and FQNEAQ (reference sequence). The CDR3 is CASSLVGTGHNEQFF. CDR3 bases: TGTGCCAGCAGTTTGGTCGGGACAGGTCACAATGAGCAGTTCTTC.

This clone came up a few times. The chain's CDR3 is CASRYSTGRAEAFF. CDR3 bases: TGTGCCAGCAGGTATTCGACTGGGAGGGCTGAAGCTTTCTTT. V and J are TRBV6-5 and TRBJ1-1, with D unresolved. The CDR3 runs 14 residues. The V gene's germline CDR1 is MNHEY and CDR2 SVGAGI. V was clipped by 6 bases and J by 6 bases, with 17 bases between them.

The table lists this clone with a count of one. This chain connects TRBV13 to TRBJ2-7; TRBD2 agrees at 7 bases. V was pared by 5 bases and J by 2 bases, with 0 bases of the junction left unmatched. The germline gives CDR1 PRHDT, CDR2 FYEKMQ (reference sequence). This CDR3 comprises 12 residues. The CDR3 region is CASSGGAYEQYF. CDR3 DNA sequence: TGTGCCAGCAGCGGGGGGGCCTACGAGCAGTACTTC. The full variable domain, in which reference TRBV13 and TRBJ2-7 provide the parts outside the CDR3, is AAGVIQSPRHLIKEKRETATLKCYPIPRHDTVYWYQQGPGQDPQFLISFYEKMQSDKGSIPDRFSAQQFSDYHSELNMSSLELGDSALYFCASSGGAYEQYFGPGTRLTVT.

V is TRBV2 and J is TRBJ1-1; D gene uncertain. V was trimmed by 6 bases and J by 8 bases, leaving 16 bases between them. This CDR3 is built from 13 residues. Germline V lookup: CDR1 SNHLY, CDR2 FYNNEI. The CDR3, as DNA: TGTGCCAGCAGGGGTGCTATGCAGCGGGAAGCTTTCTTT. It codes for CASRGAMQREAFF.